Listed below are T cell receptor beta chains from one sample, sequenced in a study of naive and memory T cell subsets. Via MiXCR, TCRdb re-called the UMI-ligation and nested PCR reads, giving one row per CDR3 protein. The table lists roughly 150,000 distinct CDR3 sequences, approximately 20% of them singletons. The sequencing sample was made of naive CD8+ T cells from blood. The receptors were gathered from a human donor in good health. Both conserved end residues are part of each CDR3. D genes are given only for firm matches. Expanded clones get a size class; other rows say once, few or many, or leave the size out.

TGCGCCAGCAGCTTGGTGGGCATCTCCTCAACCTACAATGAGCAGTTCTTC CASSLVGISSTYNEQFF TRBV5-1 few TRBJ2-1 -
TGTGCCAGCAGGCCAGAAATGAACACTGAAGCTTTCTTT CASRPEMNTEAFF TRBV6-5 - TRBJ1-1 -
TGTGCCAGCAGCTTGTCAGGGGCCTTCTACGAGCAGTACTTC CASSLSGAFYEQYF TRBV13 - TRBJ2-7 -
TGTGCCAGCAGGACCACAGGGGGGGCAGATACGCAGTATTTT CASRTTGGADTQYF TRBV3-1 - TRBJ2-3 -
TGTGCCAGCAGTGAACCGGATTACTACTCCTACGAGCAGTACTTC CASSEPDYYSYEQYF TRBV2 - TRBJ2-7 -
TGCGCCAGCAGCTTGGCCGGCGGCCAGCCCCAGCATTTT CASSLAGGQPQHF TRBV12-3/TRBV12-4 many TRBJ1-5 -
TGTGCCAGCAGCAATAATCAGCCCCAGCATTTT CASSNNQPQHF TRBV28 few TRBJ1-5 -
TGTGCCTGGAGTGACCACGAGCAGTACTTC CAWSDHEQYF TRBV30 few TRBJ2-7 -
TGTGCCAGCAGTTCAGGGACAGGGTATATTTATGGCTACACCTTC CASSSGTGYIYGYTF TRBV27 - TRBJ1-2 TRBD1
TGTGCCAGCAGCCCAGCCAACAGGGGCAATGAGCAGTTCTTC CASSPANRGNEQFF TRBV3-1 - TRBJ2-1 TRBD1
TGCAGTGCTCTGGGGACGTACGAGCAGTACTTC CSALGTYEQYF TRBV20-1 - TRBJ2-7 -
TGCAGTGCTAGAGATTGGCGAGGTCCGGAGACCCAGTACTTC CSARDWRGPETQYF TRBV20-1 few TRBJ2-5 -
TGTGCCAGCAGTTTATTCCGGACAGCCGGCTACGAGCAGTACTTC CASSLFRTAGYEQYF TRBV28 few TRBJ2-7 -
TGTGCCAGCAGTGAGGACGGTTTCTCCTCTAACTATGGCTACACCTTC CASSEDGFSSNYGYTF TRBV2 - TRBJ1-2 -
TGTGCCAGCAGTGGGGGAGGGGGTCGCACAGATACGCAGTATTTT CASSGGGGRTDTQYF TRBV28 - TRBJ2-3 -
TGTGCCAGCAGCCAAGTCACGTTGCGGGCGGGAGGTAACTACAATGAGCAGTTCTTC CASSQVTLRAGGNYNEQFF TRBV3-1 - TRBJ2-1 TRBD2
TGTGCCAGCAGATCGACACCTAGCTCCTACAATGAACAGTTCTTC CASRSTPSSYNEQFF TRBV7-8 - TRBJ2-1 -
TGCAGCGTTGAGTTTGGGGGAACCGGGGAGCTGTTTTTT CSVEFGGTGELFF TRBV29-1 - TRBJ2-2 -
TGTGCCAGCAGCTTAGGGGATGGGGGAGGCACTGAAGCTTTCTTT CASSLGDGGGTEAFF TRBV13 - TRBJ1-1 -
TGCAGTGCTCGAATGACAGGTTTGAATGAGCAGTTCTTC CSARMTGLNEQFF TRBV20-1 - TRBJ2-1 -
TGTGCCAGCAAGAATCGAGCGGGGGCTAGCACAGATACGCAGTATTTT CASKNRAGASTDTQYF TRBV27 - TRBJ2-3 TRBD2
TGTGCCAGCAGATATCCGGACCCTAATCAGCCCCAGCATTTT CASRYPDPNQPQHF TRBV28 few TRBJ1-5 -
TGTGCCAGCAAGGACCGGGACAGGGGGTTCACCGGGGAGCTGTTTTTT CASKDRDRGFTGELFF TRBV12-3/TRBV12-4 - TRBJ2-2 TRBD1
TGTGCCAGCAGTATTACTAGCGGGAGTTCCTACGAGCAGTACTTC CASSITSGSSYEQYF TRBV27 - TRBJ2-7 TRBD2
TGTGCCAGCAGTATTAGCGGGAGTTCCGGGGAGCTGTTTTTT CASSISGSSGELFF TRBV12-3/TRBV12-4 - TRBJ2-2 TRBD2
TGTGCCAGCAGTTCCCGGCGGGAGGGGAGCTCAGATACGCAGTATTTT CASSSRREGSSDTQYF TRBV28 many TRBJ2-3 TRBD2
TGTGCCAGCAGTTCCCCCGGGACAGGGTACGGGGAGCTGTTTTTT CASSSPGTGYGELFF TRBV28 few TRBJ2-2 TRBD1
TGTGCCAGCAGCTCAGTACTAGCGGCGAACACCGGGGAGCTGTTTTTT CASSSVLAANTGELFF TRBV5-6 - TRBJ2-2 TRBD2
TGTGCCACCAGCACCGTAACCAAAAACATTCAGTACTTC CATSTVTKNIQYF TRBV15 once TRBJ2-4 -
TGTGCCACCAGACCCACAGATAGCTCCTACAATGAGCAGTTCTTC CATRPTDSSYNEQFF TRBV24-1 once TRBJ2-1 -
TGCAGTGCTAGAGATCGCCTAGCGGGAGTCTCCTACGAGCAGTACTTC CSARDRLAGVSYEQYF TRBV20-1 - TRBJ2-7 TRBD2
TGTGCCAGCAGTTTAAGGGGCGAATTGACCCAGTACTTC CASSLRGELTQYF TRBV28 - TRBJ2-5 -
TGTGCCAGCAATGGACAGGGTGTCACAGATACGCAGTATTTT CASNGQGVTDTQYF TRBV2 - TRBJ2-3 TRBD1
TGTGCCAGCAGTTTGGATGGCGGGAGGAACCAAGAGACCCAGTACTTC CASSLDGGRNQETQYF TRBV28 few TRBJ2-5 TRBD2
TGTGCCAGCAGCTTTTTGGGGGAGTGGGACGAGCAGTACTTC CASSFLGEWDEQYF TRBV11-1 - TRBJ2-7 -
TGTGCCAGCAGTTACTCACAGGGGGCCTATAATTCACCCCTCCACTTT CASSYSQGAYNSPLHF TRBV6-6 few TRBJ1-6 TRBD1
TGTGCCTGCCTCCTGGACGAAAAACTGTTTTTT CACLLDEKLFF TRBV30 - TRBJ1-4 -
TGCAGCGATACAGGGGGAGCTAACTATGGCTACACCTTC CSDTGGANYGYTF TRBV29-1 - TRBJ1-2 TRBD1
TGTGCCAGCAGTCACTGGACAACAACCTACGAGCAGTACTTC CASSHWTTTYEQYF TRBV6-6 few TRBJ2-7 -
TGTGCCAGCAGCTCAGGCTGGGGGTCCCACGAGCAGTACTTC CASSSGWGSHEQYF TRBV5-4 - TRBJ2-7 -
TGTGCCAGCAGCCCGTCTTACTACGAGCAGTACTTC CASSPSYYEQYF TRBV3-1 - TRBJ2-7 -
TGTGCCAGCAGCTTAGCGGGAGGGCCGGCCGGGGAGCTGTTTTTT CASSLAGGPAGELFF TRBV7-2 few TRBJ2-2 TRBD2
TGCAGCGTTGGTCGGGAGGGTACGCAGTATTTT CSVGREGTQYF TRBV29-1 few TRBJ2-3 TRBD2
TGTGCCAGCAGTACACTGACAGGGTCAGCAGATACGCAGTATTTT CASSTLTGSADTQYF TRBV12-3/TRBV12-4 few TRBJ2-3 TRBD1
TGTGCCAGCAGACGACAGGGGGTTAATCAGCCCCAGCATTTT CASRRQGVNQPQHF TRBV6-2/TRBV6-3 - TRBJ1-5 TRBD1
TGCAGCGTTGGGACAGGGGTCAATCAGCCCCAGCATTTT CSVGTGVNQPQHF TRBV29-1 - TRBJ1-5 TRBD1
TGTGCCAGCAGTTTAAGGGGGACAATGAGGTACACTGAAGCTTTCTTT CASSLRGTMRYTEAFF TRBV28 few TRBJ1-1 -
TGTGCCAGCAGCCCACATATCGGCACCCTGAACACTGAAGCTTTCTTT CASSPHIGTLNTEAFF TRBV7-8 many TRBJ1-1 -
TGTGCCAGCAGTTATCAACTTCACACTGAAGCTTTCTTT CASSYQLHTEAFF TRBV6-2/TRBV6-3 few TRBJ1-1 -
TGTGCCAGCAGTTTGATTGGGAGGTCCTACGAGCAGTACTTC CASSLIGRSYEQYF TRBV27 - TRBJ2-7 -
TGTGCCTGGAGTGGGGCAGACTATCAGCCCCAGCATTTT CAWSGADYQPQHF TRBV30 few TRBJ1-5 -
TGTGCCAGCAGCCAGCCGCGAACAGGGGGTATCACTGAAGCTTTCTTT CASSQPRTGGITEAFF TRBV5-4 - TRBJ1-1 TRBD1
TGTGCCAGCAGCCTACCGGGACAGGGACATAACGAGCAGTACTTC CASSLPGQGHNEQYF TRBV12-3/TRBV12-4 once TRBJ2-7 TRBD1
TGCGCCAGCAGCCCGGACAGAATATCACCCCTCCACTTT CASSPDRISPLHF TRBV4-1 - TRBJ1-6 -
TGCGCCAGCAGTCCACCTCGCCTTACAGGGAGGGCCGGGGAGCTGTTTTTT CASSPPRLTGRAGELFF TRBV23-1 - TRBJ2-2 -